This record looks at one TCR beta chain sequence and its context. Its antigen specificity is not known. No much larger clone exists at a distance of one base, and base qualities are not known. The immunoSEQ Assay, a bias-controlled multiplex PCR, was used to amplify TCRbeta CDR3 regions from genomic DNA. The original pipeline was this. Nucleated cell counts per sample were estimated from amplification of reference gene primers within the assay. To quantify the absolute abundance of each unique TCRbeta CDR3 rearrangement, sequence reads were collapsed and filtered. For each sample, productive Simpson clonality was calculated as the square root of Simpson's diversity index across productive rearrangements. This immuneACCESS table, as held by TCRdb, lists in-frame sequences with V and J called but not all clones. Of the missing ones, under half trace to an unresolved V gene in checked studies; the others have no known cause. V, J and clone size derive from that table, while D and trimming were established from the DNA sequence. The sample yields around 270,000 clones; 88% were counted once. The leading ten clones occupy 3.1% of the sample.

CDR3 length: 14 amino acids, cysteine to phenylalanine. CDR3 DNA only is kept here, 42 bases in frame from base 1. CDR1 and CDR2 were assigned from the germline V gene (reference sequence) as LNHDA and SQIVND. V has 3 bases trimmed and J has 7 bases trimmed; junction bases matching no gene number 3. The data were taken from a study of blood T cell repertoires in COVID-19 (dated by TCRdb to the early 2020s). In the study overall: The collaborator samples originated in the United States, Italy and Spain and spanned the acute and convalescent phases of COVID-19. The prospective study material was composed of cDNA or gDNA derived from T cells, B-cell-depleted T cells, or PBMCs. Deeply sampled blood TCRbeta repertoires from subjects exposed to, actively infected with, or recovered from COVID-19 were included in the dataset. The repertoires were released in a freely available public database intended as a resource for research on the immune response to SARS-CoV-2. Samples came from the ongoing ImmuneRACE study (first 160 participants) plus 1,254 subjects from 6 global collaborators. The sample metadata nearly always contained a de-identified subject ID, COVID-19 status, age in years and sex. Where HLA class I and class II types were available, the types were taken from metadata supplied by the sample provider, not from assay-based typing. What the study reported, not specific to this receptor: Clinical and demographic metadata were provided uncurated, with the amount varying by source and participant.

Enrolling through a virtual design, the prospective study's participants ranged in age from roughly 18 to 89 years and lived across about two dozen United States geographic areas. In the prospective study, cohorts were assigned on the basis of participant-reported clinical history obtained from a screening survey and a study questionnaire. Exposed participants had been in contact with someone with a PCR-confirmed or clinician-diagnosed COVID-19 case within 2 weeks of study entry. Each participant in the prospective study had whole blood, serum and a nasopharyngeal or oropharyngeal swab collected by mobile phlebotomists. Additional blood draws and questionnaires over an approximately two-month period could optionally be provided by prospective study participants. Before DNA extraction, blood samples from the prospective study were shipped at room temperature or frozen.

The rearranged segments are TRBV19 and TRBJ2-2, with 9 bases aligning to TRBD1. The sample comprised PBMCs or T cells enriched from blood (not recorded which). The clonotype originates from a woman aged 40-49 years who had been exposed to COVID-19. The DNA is TGTGCCAGTAGTATCACAGGGGGCCACGGGGAGCTGTTTTTT. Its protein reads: CASSITGGHGELFF.